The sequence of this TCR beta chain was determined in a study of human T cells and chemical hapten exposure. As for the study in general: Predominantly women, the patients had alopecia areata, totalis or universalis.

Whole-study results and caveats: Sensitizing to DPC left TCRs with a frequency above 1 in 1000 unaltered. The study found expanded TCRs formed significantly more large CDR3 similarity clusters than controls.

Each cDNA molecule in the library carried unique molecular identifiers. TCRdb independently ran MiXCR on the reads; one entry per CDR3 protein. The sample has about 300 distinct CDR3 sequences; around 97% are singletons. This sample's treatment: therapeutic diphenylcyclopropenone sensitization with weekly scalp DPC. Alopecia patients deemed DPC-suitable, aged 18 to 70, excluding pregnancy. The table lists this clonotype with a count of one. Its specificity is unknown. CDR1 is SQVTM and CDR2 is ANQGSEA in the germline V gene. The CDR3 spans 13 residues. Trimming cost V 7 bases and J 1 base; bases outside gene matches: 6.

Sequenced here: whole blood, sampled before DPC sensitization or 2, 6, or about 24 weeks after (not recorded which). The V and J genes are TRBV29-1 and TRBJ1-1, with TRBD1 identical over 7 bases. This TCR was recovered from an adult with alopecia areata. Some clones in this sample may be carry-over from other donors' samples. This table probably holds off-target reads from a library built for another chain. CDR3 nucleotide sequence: TGCAGCGCCAGAGACAGGGCGAACACTGAAGCTTTCTTT. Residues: CSARDRANTEAFF. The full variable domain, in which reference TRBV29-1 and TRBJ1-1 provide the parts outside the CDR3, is SAVISQKPSRDICQRGTSLTIQCQVDSQVTMMFWYRQQPGQSLTLIATANQGSEATYESGFVIDKFPISRPNLTFSTLTVSNMSPEDSSIYLCSARDRANTEAFFGQGTRLTVV.